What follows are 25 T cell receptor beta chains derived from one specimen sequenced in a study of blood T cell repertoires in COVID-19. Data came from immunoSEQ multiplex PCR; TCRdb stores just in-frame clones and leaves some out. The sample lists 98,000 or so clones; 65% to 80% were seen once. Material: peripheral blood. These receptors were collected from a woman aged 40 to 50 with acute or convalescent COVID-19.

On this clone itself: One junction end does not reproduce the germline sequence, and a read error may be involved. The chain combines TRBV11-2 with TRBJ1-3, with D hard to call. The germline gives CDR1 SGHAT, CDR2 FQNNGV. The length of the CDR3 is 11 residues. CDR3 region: CASSSRNTIYF. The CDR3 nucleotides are TGTGCCAGCAGCTCTCGAAACACCATATATTTT.

The CDR3 nucleotides read TGCGCCAGCAGTGAGTCGCGGCAGTCCTACGAGCAGTACTTC. Amino acids: CASSESRQSYEQYF. The rearrangement joins TRBV10-2 to TRBJ2-7; D remains ambiguous. This CDR3 has 14 amino acids. CDR1 and CDR2 (germline): WSHSY, SAAADI. Trimming cost V 0 bases and J 1 base, with 7 bases left between them.

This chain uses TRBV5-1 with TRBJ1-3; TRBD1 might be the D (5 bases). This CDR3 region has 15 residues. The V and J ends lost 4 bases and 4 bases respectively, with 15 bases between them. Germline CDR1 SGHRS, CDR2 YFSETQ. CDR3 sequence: CASSGGGGSGNTIYF. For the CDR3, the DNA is TGCGCCAGCAGCGGCGGTGGGGGGTCCGGAAACACCATATATTTT.

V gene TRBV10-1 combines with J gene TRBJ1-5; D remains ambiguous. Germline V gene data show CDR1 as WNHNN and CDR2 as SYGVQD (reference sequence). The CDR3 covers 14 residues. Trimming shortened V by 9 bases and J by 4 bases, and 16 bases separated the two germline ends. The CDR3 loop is CASSRPGGNQPQHF. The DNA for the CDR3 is TGCGCCAGTTCCCGCCCCGGCGGGAATCAGCCCCAGCATTTT.

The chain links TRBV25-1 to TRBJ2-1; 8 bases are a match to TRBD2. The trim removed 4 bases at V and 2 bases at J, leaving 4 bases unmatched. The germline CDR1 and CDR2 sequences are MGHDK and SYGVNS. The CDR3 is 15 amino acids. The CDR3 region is CASSVRGGPYNEQFF. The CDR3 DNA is TGTGCCAGCAGTGTCCGGGGGGGCCCCTACAATGAGCAGTTCTTC.

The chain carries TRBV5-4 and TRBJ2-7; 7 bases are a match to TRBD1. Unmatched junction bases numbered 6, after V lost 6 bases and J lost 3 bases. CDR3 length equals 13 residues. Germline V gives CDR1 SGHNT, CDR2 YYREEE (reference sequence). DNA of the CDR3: TGTGCCAGCACGATGGACAGGTACTACGAGCAGTACTTC. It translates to CASTMDRYYEQYF.

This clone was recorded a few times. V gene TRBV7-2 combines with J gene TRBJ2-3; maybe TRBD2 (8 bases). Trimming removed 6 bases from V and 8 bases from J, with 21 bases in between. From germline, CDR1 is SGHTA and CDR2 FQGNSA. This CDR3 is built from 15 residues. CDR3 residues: CASSPGGSGGVTQYF. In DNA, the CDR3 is TGTGCCAGCAGTCCAGGGGGGAGCGGGGGCGTTACGCAGTATTTT.

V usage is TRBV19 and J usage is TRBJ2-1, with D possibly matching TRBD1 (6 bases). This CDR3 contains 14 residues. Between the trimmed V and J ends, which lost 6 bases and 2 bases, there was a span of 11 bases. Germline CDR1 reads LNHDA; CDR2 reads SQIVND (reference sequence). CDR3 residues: CASSGQGTYNEQFF. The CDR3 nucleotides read TGTGCCAGTAGCGGCCAGGGGACCTACAATGAGCAGTTCTTC.

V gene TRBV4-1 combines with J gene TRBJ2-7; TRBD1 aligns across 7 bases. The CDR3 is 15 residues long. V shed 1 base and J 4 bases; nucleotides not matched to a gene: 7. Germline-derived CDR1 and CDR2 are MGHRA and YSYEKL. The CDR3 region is CASSQGQGAPYEQYF. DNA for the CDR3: TGCGCCAGCAGCCAAGGACAGGGTGCTCCTTACGAGCAGTACTTC.

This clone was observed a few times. CDR3 sequence (DNA): TGCGCCAGCAGCTCAGGGGGTGACAGCTATGGCTACACCTTC. This gives the protein CASSSGGDSYGYTF. This chain connects TRBV5-1 to TRBJ1-2; 7 bases fit TRBD1. V lost 3 bases and J lost 4; bases outside the gene matches: 6. From germline, CDR1 is SGHRS and CDR2 YFSETQ. This CDR3 spans 14 amino acids. The entire variable domain, with the rest obtained from reference TRBV5-1 and TRBJ1-2, is as follows: KAGVTQTPRYLIKTRGQQVTLSCSPISGHRSVSWYQQTPGQGLQFLFEYFSETQRNKGNFPGRFSGRQFSNSRSEMNVSTLELGDSALYLCASSSGGDSYGYTFGSGTRLTVV.

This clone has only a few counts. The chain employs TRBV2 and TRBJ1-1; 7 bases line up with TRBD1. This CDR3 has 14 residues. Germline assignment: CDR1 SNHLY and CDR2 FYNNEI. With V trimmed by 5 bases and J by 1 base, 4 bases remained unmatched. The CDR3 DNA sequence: TGTGCCAGCAGTCGACAGGGAACGAACACTGAAGCTTTCTTT. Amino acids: CASSRQGTNTEAFF.

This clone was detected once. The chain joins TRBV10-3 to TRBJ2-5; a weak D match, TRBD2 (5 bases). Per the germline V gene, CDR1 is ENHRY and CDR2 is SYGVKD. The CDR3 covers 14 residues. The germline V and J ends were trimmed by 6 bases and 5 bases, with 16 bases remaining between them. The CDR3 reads CAISPGSVGETQYF. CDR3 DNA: TGTGCCATCAGCCCGGGGTCTGTGGGGGAGACCCAGTACTTC.

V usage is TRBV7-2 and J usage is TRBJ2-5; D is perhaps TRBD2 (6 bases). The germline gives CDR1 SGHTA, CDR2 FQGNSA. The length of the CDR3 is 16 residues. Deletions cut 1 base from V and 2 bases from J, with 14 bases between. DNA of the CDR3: TGTGCCAGCAGCTTAGGCATGGGGGGAACTCAAGAGACCCAGTACTTC. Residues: CASSLGMGGTQETQYF.

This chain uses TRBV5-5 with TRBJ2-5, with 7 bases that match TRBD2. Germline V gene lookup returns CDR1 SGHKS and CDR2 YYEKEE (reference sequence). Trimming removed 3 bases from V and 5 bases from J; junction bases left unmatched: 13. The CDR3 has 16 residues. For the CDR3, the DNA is TGTGCCAGCAGCTCGGTAACAGCGGGGCCGGGGGAGACCCAGTACTTC. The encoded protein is CASSSVTAGPGETQYF.

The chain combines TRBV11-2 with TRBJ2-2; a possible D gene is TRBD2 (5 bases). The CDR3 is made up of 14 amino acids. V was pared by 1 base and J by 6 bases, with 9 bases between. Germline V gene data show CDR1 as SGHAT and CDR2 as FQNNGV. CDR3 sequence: CASSLVSGSGELFF. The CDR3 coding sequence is TGTGCCAGCAGCTTAGTTTCGGGATCCGGGGAGCTGTTTTTT.

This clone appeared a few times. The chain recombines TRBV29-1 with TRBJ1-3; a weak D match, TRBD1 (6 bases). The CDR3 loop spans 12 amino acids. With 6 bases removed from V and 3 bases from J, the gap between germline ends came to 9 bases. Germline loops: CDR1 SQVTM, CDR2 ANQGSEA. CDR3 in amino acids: CSVRTVGNTIYF. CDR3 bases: TGCAGCGTCCGGACAGTTGGAAACACCATATATTTT.

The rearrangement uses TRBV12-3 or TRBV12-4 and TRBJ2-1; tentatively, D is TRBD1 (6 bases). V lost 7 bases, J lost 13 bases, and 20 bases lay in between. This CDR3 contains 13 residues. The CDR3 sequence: CASTSLVETGQFF. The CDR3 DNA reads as TGTGCCAGCACTTCCTTAGTGGAGACAGGACAGTTCTTC.

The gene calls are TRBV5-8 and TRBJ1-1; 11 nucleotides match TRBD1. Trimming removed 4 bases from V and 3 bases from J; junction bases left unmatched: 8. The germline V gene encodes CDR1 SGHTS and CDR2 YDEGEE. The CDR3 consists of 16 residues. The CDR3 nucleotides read TGTGCCAGCAGCAATTGGACAGGGGGCGTGGACACTGAAGCTTTCTTT. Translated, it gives CASSNWTGGVDTEAFF.

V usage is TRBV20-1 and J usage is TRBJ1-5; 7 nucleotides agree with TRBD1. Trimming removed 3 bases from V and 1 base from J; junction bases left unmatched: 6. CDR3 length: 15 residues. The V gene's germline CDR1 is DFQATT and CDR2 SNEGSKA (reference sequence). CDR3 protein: CSASDRVLSNQPQHF. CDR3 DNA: TGCAGTGCTAGTGACAGGGTTTTGAGCAATCAGCCCCAGCATTTT.

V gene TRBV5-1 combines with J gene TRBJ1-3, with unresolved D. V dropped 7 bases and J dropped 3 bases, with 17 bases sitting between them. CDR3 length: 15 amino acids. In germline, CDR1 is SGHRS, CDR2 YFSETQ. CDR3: CASGSPGSGGNTIYF. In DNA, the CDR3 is TGCGCCAGCGGATCCCCGGGATCGGGTGGAAACACCATATATTTT.

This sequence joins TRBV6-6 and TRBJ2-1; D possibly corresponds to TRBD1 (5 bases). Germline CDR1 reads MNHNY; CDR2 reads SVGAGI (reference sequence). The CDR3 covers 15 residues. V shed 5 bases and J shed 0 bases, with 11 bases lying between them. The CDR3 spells CASSRDSSSYNEQFF. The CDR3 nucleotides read TGTGCCAGCAGTCGTGACAGCAGCTCCTACAATGAGCAGTTCTTC.

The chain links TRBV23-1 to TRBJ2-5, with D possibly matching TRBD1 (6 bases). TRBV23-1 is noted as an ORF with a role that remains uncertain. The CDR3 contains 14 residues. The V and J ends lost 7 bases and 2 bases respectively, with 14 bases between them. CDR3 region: CASIRTELQETQYF. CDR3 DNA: TGCGCCAGCATTCGGACAGAACTTCAAGAGACCCAGTACTTC.

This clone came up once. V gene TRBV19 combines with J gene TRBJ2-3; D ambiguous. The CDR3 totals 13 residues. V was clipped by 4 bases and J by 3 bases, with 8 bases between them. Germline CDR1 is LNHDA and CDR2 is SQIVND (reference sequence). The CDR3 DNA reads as TGTGCCAGTAGTAACAGAAGGACAGATACGCAGTATTTT. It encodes CASSNRRTDTQYF.

The CDR3 DNA reads as TGTGCCAGCCGAAGCCCTAGCGGGGGGGCCGGAGATACGCAGTATTTT. It is translated as CASRSPSGGAGDTQYF. This chain connects TRBV2 to TRBJ2-3, with TRBD2 matching 12 bases. Trimming took 8 bases from V and 5 from J; bases not matched to a gene: 11. Per the germline V gene, CDR1 is SNHLY and CDR2 is FYNNEI. This CDR3 spans 16 amino acids.

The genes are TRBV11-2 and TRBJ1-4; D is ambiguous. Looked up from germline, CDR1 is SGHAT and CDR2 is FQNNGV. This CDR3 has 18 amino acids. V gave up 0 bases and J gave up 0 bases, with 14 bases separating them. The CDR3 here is CASSLDDAVGATNEKLFF. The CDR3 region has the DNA TGTGCCAGCAGCTTAGATGACGCGGTCGGCGCAACTAATGAAAAACTGTTTTTT.